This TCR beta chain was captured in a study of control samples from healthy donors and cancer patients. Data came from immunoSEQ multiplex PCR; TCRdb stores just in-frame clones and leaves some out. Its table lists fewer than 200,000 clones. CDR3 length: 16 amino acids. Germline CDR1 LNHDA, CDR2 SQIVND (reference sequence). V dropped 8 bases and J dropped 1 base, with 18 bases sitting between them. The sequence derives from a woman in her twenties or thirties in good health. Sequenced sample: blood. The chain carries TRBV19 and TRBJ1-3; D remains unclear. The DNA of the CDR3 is TGTGCCAGTGCACCCTCTACCAGAGGATCTGGAAACACCATATATTTT. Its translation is CASAPSTRGSGNTIYF.